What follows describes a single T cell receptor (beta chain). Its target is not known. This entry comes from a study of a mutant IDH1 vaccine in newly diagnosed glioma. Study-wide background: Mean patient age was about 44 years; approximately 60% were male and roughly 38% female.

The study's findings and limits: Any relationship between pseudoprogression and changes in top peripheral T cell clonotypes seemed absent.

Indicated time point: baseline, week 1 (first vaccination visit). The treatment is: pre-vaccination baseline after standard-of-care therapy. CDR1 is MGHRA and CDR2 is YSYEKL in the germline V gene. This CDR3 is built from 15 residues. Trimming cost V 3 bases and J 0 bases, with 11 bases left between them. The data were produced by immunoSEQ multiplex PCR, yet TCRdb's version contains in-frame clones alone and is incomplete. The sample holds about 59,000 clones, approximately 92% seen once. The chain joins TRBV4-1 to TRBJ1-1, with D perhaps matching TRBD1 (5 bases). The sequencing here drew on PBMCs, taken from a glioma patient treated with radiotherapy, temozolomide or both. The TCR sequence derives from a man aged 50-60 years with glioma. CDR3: CASSQFDSLNTEAFF. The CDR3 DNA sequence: TGCGCCAGCAGCCAGTTCGACAGTTTGAACACTGAAGCTTTCTTT.